This T cell receptor beta chain came from a study of T cell responses to AZD1222 COVID-19 vaccine. Study conclusions and caveats: Repertoires were obtained only post-peak T cell response. Just a handful of people given AZD1222 tested seropositive at baseline. Elevations in Spike-specific TCR breadth and depth followed administration of two AZD1222 doses. Reportedly, nearly half of unique spike TCRs recognized epitopes outside B.1.351/B.1.1.7 mutations.

Method: immunoSEQ multiplex PCR; TCRdb's copy keeps in-frame clones and lacks some. The table shows some 170,000 clones, with 85% to 90% occurring only once. Turning to this clone: Antigen specificity is unknown.

The clonotype was recovered from an adult who received the MenACWY meningococcal vaccine as a control. The material sequenced was peripheral blood, taken 28 days after the second dose of the MenACWY control vaccine.

Written as DNA, the CDR3 is TGTGCCAGCAGTCCAAGGACTGAGTCCTACGAGCAGTACTTC. This encodes CASSPRTESYEQYF. The chain combines TRBV6-5 with TRBJ2-7, with a possible D match to TRBD2 (5 bases). Trimming shortened V by 5 bases and J by 1 base, and 12 bases separated the two germline ends. Germline CDR1 MNHEY, CDR2 SVGAGI. The CDR3 contains 14 residues.